The 11 T cell receptor beta chains below were found in one sample sequenced in a study of T cell responses to AZD1222 COVID-19 vaccine. The method was immunoSEQ multiplex PCR; TCRdb's version includes in-frame clones alone and lacks a portion of them. The table shows approximately 100,000 clones, with 70% to 90% occurring only once. The specimen was peripheral blood, collected 28 days after the second AZD1222 dose. All receptors come from an adult who received the AZD1222 COVID-19 vaccine.

The CDR3 DNA follows: TGTGCCAGCAGTCAGGGATTTCGCGGTCAGCCCCAGCATTTT. It yields the protein CASSQGFRGQPQHF. The rearrangement links TRBV6-5 to TRBJ1-5; maybe TRBD1 (5 bases). With 5 bases removed from V and 6 bases from J, the gap between germline ends came to 14 bases. The CDR3 runs to 14 residues. Germline V gene lookup returns CDR1 MNHEY and CDR2 SVGAGI.

CDR3 DNA: TGTGCCAGCAGGGTGGGGGGTTTAGGGCAGCCCCAGCATTTT. Its translation is CASRVGGLGQPQHF. This chain joins TRBV28 and TRBJ1-5; possibly TRBD1 for D (5 bases). The CDR3 consists of 14 residues. V was shortened by 6 bases and J by 7 bases, with 16 bases between the two germline ends. CDR1 and CDR2 from the germline V gene are MDHEN and SYDVKM.

V and J are TRBV3-1 (or the pseudogene TRBV3-2) and TRBJ1-3; tentatively, D is TRBD1 (5 bases). The CDR3 spans 17 residues. Trimming shortened V by 2 bases and J by 0 bases, and 14 bases separated the two germline ends. Germline V lookup: CDR1 LGHDT, CDR2 YNNKEL (reference sequence). Here the CDR3 reads CASSQLPAGSSGNTIYF. The CDR3 nucleotides are TGTGCCAGCAGCCAACTACCAGCAGGGAGCTCTGGAAACACCATATATTTT.

The genes are TRBV10-3 and TRBJ1-2; no definite D call. V lost 4 bases and J lost 6, with 9 bases in between. CDR3 length: 12 residues. CDR1 is ENHRY, CDR2 SYGVKD, per germline. The CDR3 DNA sequence: TGTGCCATCAGTGGGACCAGTGATGGCTACACCTTC. Its protein product is CAISGTSDGYTF.

The chain employs TRBV7-6 and TRBJ1-3; D is unclear. The CDR3 sequence is 15 residues long. Trimming removed 5 bases at V and 0 bases at J, with 11 bases between. Germline V CDR1 and CDR2: SGHVS, FNYEAQ. The DNA for the CDR3 is TGTGCCAGCAGCCCCCTGTCCTACTCTGGAAACACCATATATTTT. This codes for CASSPLSYSGNTIYF.

A single count supports this clone. V gene TRBV19 combines with J gene TRBJ2-6, with D hard to call. The CDR3 has 15 amino acids. Trimming took 5 bases from V and 0 from J, leaving 8 bases between them. CDR1 and CDR2 (germline): LNHDA, SQIVND (reference sequence). The CDR3 bases are TGTGCCAGTAGTGGTCAGGCCTCTGGGGCCAACGTCCTGACTTTC. Its protein is CASSGQASGANVLTF. The full variable domain, with the rest looked up from reference TRBV19 and TRBJ2-6, is DGGITQSPKYLFRKEGQNVTLSCEQNLNHDAMYWYRQDPGQGLRLIYYSQIVNDFQKGDIAEGYSVSREKKESFPLTVTSAQKNPTAFYLCASSGQASGANVLTFGAGSRLTVL.

The chain has TRBV3-1 (or the pseudogene TRBV3-2) and TRBJ1-3; 11 nucleotides match TRBD1. CDR1 and CDR2 from the germline V gene are LGHDT and YNNKEL (reference sequence). The CDR3 contains 16 residues. V shed 3 bases and J 7 bases; nucleotides not matched to a gene: 8. The CDR3 spells CASSHPGTGGVNTIYF. In DNA form, the CDR3 reads TGTGCCAGCAGCCACCCCGGGACAGGGGGTGTCAACACCATATATTTT.

The chain carries TRBV6-5 and TRBJ1-2; 8 positions match TRBD1. The germline CDR1 and CDR2 sequences are MNHEY and SVGAGI. CDR3 size: 15 residues. Unmatched junction bases numbered 12, after V lost 4 bases and J lost 8 bases. This CDR3 is CASSSTGGDVRGYTF. CDR3 bases: TGTGCCAGCAGTTCTACAGGGGGTGATGTCCGCGGCTACACCTTC.

The V and J genes are TRBV12-5 and TRBJ2-4, with TRBD2 matching over 9 bases. Germline assignment: CDR1 LGHNT and CDR2 FRNRAP. This CDR3 region has 18 residues. V dropped 2 bases and J dropped 1; count of bases not matched to a gene: 9. In DNA, the CDR3 is TGTGCTAGTGGTTTGTCTCGCGGGGGGGTTTTGGCCAAAAACATTCAGTACTTC. This gives the protein CASGLSRGGVLAKNIQYF.

This clone is a singleton in its sample. The chain employs TRBV7-6 and TRBJ2-7; a possible D gene is TRBD1 (5 bases). Germline V CDR1 and CDR2: SGHVS, FNYEAQ. The V and J ends lost 3 bases and 6 bases respectively, with 15 bases between them. The CDR3 is 14 residues long. CDR3 sequence reads: CASSFSIRAAEQYF. CDR3 in DNA: TGTGCCAGCAGCTTTAGCATCAGGGCGGCCGAGCAGTACTTC.

The table lists this clone with a few counts. The V and J genes are TRBV18 and TRBJ2-5; 8 bases are a match to TRBD1. This CDR3 is built from 15 residues. Unmatched junction bases numbered 8, after V lost 6 bases and J lost 2 bases. Germline CDR1 and CDR2: KGHSH and LQKENI. CDR3 sequence (DNA): TGTGCCAGCTCCCCGGGGACAGGACATCAAGAGACCCAGTACTTC. This gives the protein CASSPGTGHQETQYF.